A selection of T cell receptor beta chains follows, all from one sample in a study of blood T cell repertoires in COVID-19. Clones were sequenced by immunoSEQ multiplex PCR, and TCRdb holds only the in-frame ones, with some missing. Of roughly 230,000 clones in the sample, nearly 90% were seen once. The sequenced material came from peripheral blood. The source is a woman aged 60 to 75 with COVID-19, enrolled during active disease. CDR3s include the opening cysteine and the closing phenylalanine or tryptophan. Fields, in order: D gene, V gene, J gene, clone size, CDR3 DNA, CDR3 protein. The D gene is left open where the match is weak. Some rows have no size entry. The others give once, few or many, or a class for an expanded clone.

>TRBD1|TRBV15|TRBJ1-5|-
TGTGCCACCAGCAAATGGACCGGGACAGGATCTTATAGCAATCAGCCCCAGCATTTT
CATSKWTGTGSYSNQPQHF
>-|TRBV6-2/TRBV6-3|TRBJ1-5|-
TGTGCCAGCAGTGCCTATCAGGGATTTAATAGCAATCAGCCCCAGCATTTT
CASSAYQGFNSNQPQHF
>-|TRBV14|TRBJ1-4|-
TGTGCCAGCAGCCTTCGACAGGCGGGGGGGAAACTGTTTTTT
CASSLRQAGGKLFF
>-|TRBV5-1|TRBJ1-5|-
TGCGCCAGCAGCTTGGGGGCACCGGGGAGCAATCAGCCCCAGCATTTT
CASSLGAPGSNQPQHF
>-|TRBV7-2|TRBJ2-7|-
TGTGCCAGCAGTCGTGGGCAGCCGTCCTACGAGCAGTACTTC
CASSRGQPSYEQYF
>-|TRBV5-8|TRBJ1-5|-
TGTGCCAGCAGCGTCAGGGTCGGCAATCAGCCCCAGCATTTT
CASSVRVGNQPQHF
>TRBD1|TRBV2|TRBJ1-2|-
TGTGCCAGCAGTGTTAAGACAGGGGTTGGTGGCTACACCTTC
CASSVKTGVGGYTF
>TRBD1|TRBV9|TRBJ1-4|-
TGTGCCAGCAGCAAATCGGGACAGACTGCAACTAATGAAAAACTGTTTTTT
CASSKSGQTATNEKLFF
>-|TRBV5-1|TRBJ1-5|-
TGCGCCAGCAGCTATGGAGGGGATAGCAATCAGCCCCAGCATTTT
CASSYGGDSNQPQHF
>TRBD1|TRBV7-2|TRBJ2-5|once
TGTGCCAGCAGCTTAAGACAGGGCCGCCAAGAGACCCAGTACTTC
CASSLRQGRQETQYF
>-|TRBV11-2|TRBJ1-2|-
TGTGCCAGCAGCTTAGAGCGGGGGCACGGTGGCTACACCTTC
CASSLERGHGGYTF
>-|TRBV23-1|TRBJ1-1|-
TGCGCCAGCCGACCGCGTTGGACAGACACTGAAGCTTTCTTT
CASRPRWTDTEAFF
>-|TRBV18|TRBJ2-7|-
TGTGCCAGCTCACCTCAGGGGAGCTCCTACGAGCAGTACTTC
CASSPQGSSYEQYF
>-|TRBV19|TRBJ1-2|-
TGTGCCAGTAGTACTGGGAGAGCTAACTATGGCTACACCTTC
CASSTGRANYGYTF
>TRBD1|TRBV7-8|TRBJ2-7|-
TGTGCCAGCAGGAGGGACAGCTCCTACGAGCAGTACTTC
CASRRDSSYEQYF
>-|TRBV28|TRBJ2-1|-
TGTGCCAGCACCGTTCCCAGGGGTAATGAGCAGTTCTTC
CASTVPRGNEQFF
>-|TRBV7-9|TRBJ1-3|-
TGTGCCAGCAGCCCCCCGAGGACTGGAAACACCATATATTTT
CASSPPRTGNTIYF
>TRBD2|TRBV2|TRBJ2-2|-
TGTGCCAGCAATCCAGCGGGGGGGCTACCGACCGGGGAGCTGTTTTTT
CASNPAGGLPTGELFF
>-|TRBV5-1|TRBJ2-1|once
TGCGCCAGCAGCCCCGGGCCCCCAACGGGGAATGAGCAGTTCTTC
CASSPGPPTGNEQFF
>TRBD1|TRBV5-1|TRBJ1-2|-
TGCGCCAGCCGCCCGGGGGACAGGTCCTATGGCTACACCTTC
CASRPGDRSYGYTF
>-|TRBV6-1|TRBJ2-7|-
TGTGCCAGCAGTGAGTGGCATAGGACCCCGGGGGAGCAGTACTTC
CASSEWHRTPGEQYF
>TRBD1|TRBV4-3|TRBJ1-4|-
TGCGCCAGCAGCCAAGAAGGGGGCTGGGGGCTTAATGAAAAACTGTTTTTT
CASSQEGGWGLNEKLFF
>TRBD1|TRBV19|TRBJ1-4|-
TGTGCCACTACCTCAACGGGCAGGGGGCGAGGAGCAACTAATGAAAAACTGTTTTTT
CATTSTGRGRGATNEKLFF
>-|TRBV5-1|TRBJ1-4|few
TGCGCCAGCAGGGACAGTCTAGGAACTAATGAAAAACTGTTTTTT
CASRDSLGTNEKLFF
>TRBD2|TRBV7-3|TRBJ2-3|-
TGTGCCAGCAGCTTAACCGGGGGGGCCGCAGATACGCAGTATTTT
CASSLTGGAADTQYF
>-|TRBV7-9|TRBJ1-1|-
TGTGCCAGCAGCTTACGGGTCACAGGGCCATCGAACACTGAAGCTTTCTTT
CASSLRVTGPSNTEAFF
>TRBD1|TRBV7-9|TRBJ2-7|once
TGTGCCAGCAGCTTAGACGGGCGTACAGGGGGCAACACCTACGAGCAGTACTTC
CASSLDGRTGGNTYEQYF
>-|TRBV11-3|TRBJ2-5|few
TGTGCCAGCAGCCCCACTAGGAATCAAGAGACCCAGTACTTC
CASSPTRNQETQYF
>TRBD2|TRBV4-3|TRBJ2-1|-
TGCGCCAGCAGCTCGACCGGGGGGTCTTACAATGAGCAGTTCTTC
CASSSTGGSYNEQFF
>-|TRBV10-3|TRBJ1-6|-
TGTGCCACACAGGGCCACCAGGGCACCAATTCACCCCTCCACTTT
CATQGHQGTNSPLHF
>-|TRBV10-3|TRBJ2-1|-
TGTGCCATCAACACCGGGACACTAGACAATGAGCAGTTCTTC
CAINTGTLDNEQFF
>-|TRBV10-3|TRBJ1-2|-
TGTGCCATCAGTGAGTCATCCCTACGGTATGGCTACACCTTC
CAISESSLRYGYTF
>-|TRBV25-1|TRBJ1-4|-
TGTGCCAGCAGTGAATTGTCGACTGCAACTAATGAAAAACTGTTTTTT
CASSELSTATNEKLFF
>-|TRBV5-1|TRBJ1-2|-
TGCGCCAGCAGCGCCCGACAAGGCCGCGAGGGCTACACCTTC
CASSARQGREGYTF
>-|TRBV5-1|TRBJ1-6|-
TGCGCCAGCAGCTTGGACAGCTATAATTCACCCCTCCACTTT
CASSLDSYNSPLHF
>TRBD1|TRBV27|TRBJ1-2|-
TGTGCCAGCAGTTTTTTACCCTTGACAGGGGTACAGCATGGCTACACCTTC
CASSFLPLTGVQHGYTF
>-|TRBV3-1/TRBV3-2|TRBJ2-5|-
TGTGCCAGCAGCCAAGGCCCAGGGGGGTACCAAGAGACCCAGTACTTC
CASSQGPGGYQETQYF
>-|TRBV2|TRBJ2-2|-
TGTGCCAGCAGTGAATACGGGGGAGTGGCCGGGGAGCTGTTTTTT
CASSEYGGVAGELFF
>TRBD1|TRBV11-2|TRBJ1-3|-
TGTGCCAGCAGCCCCTGGGGGACAGCGCGACCTGGAAACACCATATATTTT
CASSPWGTARPGNTIYF
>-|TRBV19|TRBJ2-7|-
TGTGCCAGTAGTAGATCTTCAGGAGGGGCCGAGCAGTACTTC
CASSRSSGGAEQYF
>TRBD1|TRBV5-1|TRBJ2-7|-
TGCGCCAGCAGCTGGGGGACAGGGCAGCACGAGCAGTACTTC
CASSWGTGQHEQYF
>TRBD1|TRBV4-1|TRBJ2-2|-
TGCGCCAGCAGCCAAGCCACAGGGGCTCCCGGGGAGCTGTTTTTT
CASSQATGAPGELFF
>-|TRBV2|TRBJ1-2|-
TGTGCCAGCAGTGCTCGCCTATCGAATAACTATGGCTACACCTTC
CASSARLSNNYGYTF
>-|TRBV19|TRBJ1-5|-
TGTGCCAGTAGTATTGGAAAGAGGCGGTGGAGCAATCAGCCCCAGCATTTT
CASSIGKRRWSNQPQHF
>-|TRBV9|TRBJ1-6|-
TGTGCCAGCAGCACAAGGACAGATAATTCACCCCTCCACTTT
CASSTRTDNSPLHF
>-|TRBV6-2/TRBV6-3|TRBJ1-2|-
TGTGCCAGCAGTTGGGCCAGCAGCTATGGCTACACCTTC
CASSWASSYGYTF
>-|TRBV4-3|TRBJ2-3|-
TGCGCCAGCAGCCTTATCTCACATGGTCTAGATACGCAGTATTTT
CASSLISHGLDTQYF
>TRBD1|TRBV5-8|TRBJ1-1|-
TGTGCCAGCAGCTTGGGTTACAGGGGGCAGGACACTGAAGCTTTCTTT
CASSLGYRGQDTEAFF
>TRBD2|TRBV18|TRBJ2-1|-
TGTGCCAGCTCACCAGGGACTACCTACAATGAGCAGTTCTTC
CASSPGTTYNEQFF
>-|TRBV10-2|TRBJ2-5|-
TGCGCCAGCAGTGAATCCCCAGGTCAGGCCCAGACCCAGTACTTC
CASSESPGQAQTQYF
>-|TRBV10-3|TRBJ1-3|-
TGTGCCATCAGCCGAGAGCGGCATAGCTCTGGAAACACCATATATTTT
CAISRERHSSGNTIYF
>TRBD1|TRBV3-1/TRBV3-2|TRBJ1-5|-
TGTGCCAGCAGCCGGGAACAGGGGGACCAGCCCCAGCATTTT
CASSREQGDQPQHF